The clone carrying this T cell receptor (beta chain) was observed a handful of times. These data are taken from a study of blood T cell repertoires in COVID-19. The method was immunoSEQ multiplex PCR; TCRdb's version includes in-frame clones alone and lacks a portion of them. Of 150,000 to 200,000 clones in the sample, about 86% were seen once. Germline-derived CDR1 and CDR2 are LNHDA and SQIVND (reference sequence). CDR3 size: 15 residues. Trimming removed 3 bases from V and 3 bases from J, with 11 bases in between. Sequencing was done on a sample of peripheral blood. This TCR derives from a human donor with acute or convalescent COVID-19. The donor label of this sample is uncertain. This chain connects TRBV19 to TRBJ2-2; D may be TRBD1 (5 bases). The CDR3 coding sequence is TGTGCCAGTAGTATCCCACAGGTGTACACCGGGGAGCTGTTTTTT. The encoded protein is CASSIPQVYTGELFF.